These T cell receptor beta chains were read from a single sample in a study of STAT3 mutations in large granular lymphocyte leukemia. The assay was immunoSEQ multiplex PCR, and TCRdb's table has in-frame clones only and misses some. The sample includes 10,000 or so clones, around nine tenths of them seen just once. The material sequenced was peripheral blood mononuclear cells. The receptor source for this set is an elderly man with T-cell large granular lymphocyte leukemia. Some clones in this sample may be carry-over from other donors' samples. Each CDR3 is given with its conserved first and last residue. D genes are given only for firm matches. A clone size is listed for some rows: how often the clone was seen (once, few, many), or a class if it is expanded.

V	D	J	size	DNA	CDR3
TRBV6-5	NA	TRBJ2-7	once	TGTGCCAGCAGTTACAATCAGCCAGCCTACGAGCAGTACTTC	CASSYNQPAYEQYF
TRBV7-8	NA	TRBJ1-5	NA	TGTGCCAGCAGCTTAGATAGCGGGGGGCAAGGCAATCAGCCCCAGCATTTT	CASSLDSGGQGNQPQHF
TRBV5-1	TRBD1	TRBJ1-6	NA	TGCGCCAGCAGCTGGACAGCAGGGGGCAATTCACCCCTCCACTTT	CASSWTAGGNSPLHF
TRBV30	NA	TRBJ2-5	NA	TGTGCCTGGGAATACGCGGGGACAACCGGGGGGACCCAGTACTTC	CAWEYAGTTGGTQYF
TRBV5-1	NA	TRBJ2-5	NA	TGCGCCAGCAGACTCCGGACTGGGCAAGAGACCCAGTACTTC	CASRLRTGQETQYF
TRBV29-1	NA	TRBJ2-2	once	TGCAGCGCCCCACACGCCACCGGGGAGCTGTTTTTT	CSAPHATGELFF
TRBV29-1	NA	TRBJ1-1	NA	TGCAGCGTTGGCCCGGGAGCTTCCGGTCTGAAAGCTTTCTTT	CSVGPGASGLKAFF
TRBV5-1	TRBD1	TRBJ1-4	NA	TGCGCCAGCAGCACAGGGGCAACTAATGAAAAACTGTTTTTT	CASSTGATNEKLFF
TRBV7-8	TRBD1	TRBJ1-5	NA	TGTGCCAGCAGCTTAGCCAAGCGGACAGGGGGCTTCAATCAGCCCCAGCATTTT	CASSLAKRTGGFNQPQHF
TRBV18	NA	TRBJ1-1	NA	TGTGCCAGCTCGCAAACGACGCTCTTGACGACTGAAGCTTTCTTT	CASSQTTLLTTEAFF
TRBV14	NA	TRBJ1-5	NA	TGTGCCAGCAGCCAAGTGTGGGAGGGTCGGGGCAATCAGCCCCAGCATTTT	CASSQVWEGRGNQPQHF
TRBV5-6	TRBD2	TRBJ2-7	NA	TGTGCCAGCAGCTTGTTGTTGGTAGCGGGGGGGCTTGGGGAGCAGTACTTC	CASSLLLVAGGLGEQYF
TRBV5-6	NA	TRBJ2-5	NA	TGTGCCAGCAGCTTAACCGAGACCCAGTACTTC	CASSLTETQYF
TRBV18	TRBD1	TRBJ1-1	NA	TGTGCCAGCTCTATACAGGGGACGGGCACTGAAGCTTTCTTT	CASSIQGTGTEAFF
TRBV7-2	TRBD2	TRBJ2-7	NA	TGTGCCAGCAGCCCCAGATTAGCGGGGGGGCGAAACGAGCAGTACTTC	CASSPRLAGGRNEQYF
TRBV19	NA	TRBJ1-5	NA	TGTGCCAGTAGTATATGGGGGGGTGTGGAAAATCAGCCCCAGCATTTT	CASSIWGGVENQPQHF
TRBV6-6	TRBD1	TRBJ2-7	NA	TGTGCCAGCAGTAGAACTACAGGGGCAAACTCCTACGAGCAGTACTTC	CASSRTTGANSYEQYF
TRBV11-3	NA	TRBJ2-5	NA	TGTGCCAGCAGCTTCGGGTTTACTCAGACCCAGTACTTC	CASSFGFTQTQYF
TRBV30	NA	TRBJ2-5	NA	TGTGCCTGGAGTAGGGCACAGCTACAAGAGACCCAGTACTTC	CAWSRAQLQETQYF
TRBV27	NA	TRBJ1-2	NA	TGTGCCAGCAGCCCGGGGGGTTCGGGGCTAAACTATGGCTACACCTTC	CASSPGGSGLNYGYTF
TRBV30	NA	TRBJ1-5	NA	TGTGCCTGGAGGGCCCCGGGGGCGGGGAATCAGCCCCAGCATTTT	CAWRAPGAGNQPQHF
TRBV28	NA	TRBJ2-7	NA	TGTGCCAGCAGTTTAGAGTCCTGGGGAGAGCAGTACTTC	CASSLESWGEQYF
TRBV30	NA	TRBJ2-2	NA	TGTGCCTGGGCGTTGGGAAGGGTCAGTCCGGGGGAGCTGTTTTTT	CAWALGRVSPGELFF
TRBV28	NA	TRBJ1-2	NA	TGTGCCAGCAGTTTATCAGGGTTCTATGGCTACACCTTC	CASSLSGFYGYTF
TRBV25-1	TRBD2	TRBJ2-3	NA	TGTGCCAGCGCCGGGACTAGCGGGTCTAGCACAGATACGCAGTATTTT	CASAGTSGSSTDTQYF
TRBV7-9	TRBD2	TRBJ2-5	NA	TGTGCCAGCAGCTTAGGAGCGGGGGGACAAGAGACCCAGTACTTC	CASSLGAGGQETQYF
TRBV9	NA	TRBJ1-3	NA	TGTGCCAGCAGCGTGCGTATGCAACAGGGCCCCATATATTTT	CASSVRMQQGPIYF
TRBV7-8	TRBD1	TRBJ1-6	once	TGTGCCAGCAGCACTGACAGGGATAATTCACCCCTCCACTTT	CASSTDRDNSPLHF
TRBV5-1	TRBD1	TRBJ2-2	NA	TGCGCCAGCAGCCATGGGACAGGGGGCTACGCCGGGGAGCTGTTTTTT	CASSHGTGGYAGELFF
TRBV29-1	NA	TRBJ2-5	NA	TGCAGCGTTGATATGCAGGGGAAGACCCAGTACTTC	CSVDMQGKTQYF
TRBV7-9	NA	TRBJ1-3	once	TGTGCCAGCACCCCCCTCAACGGGGGGACTGGAAACACCATATATTTT	CASTPLNGGTGNTIYF
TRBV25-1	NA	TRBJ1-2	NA	TGTGCCAGCAGTGTAGGGCAGATCTACTATGGCTACACCTTC	CASSVGQIYYGYTF
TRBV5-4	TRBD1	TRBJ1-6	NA	TGTGCCAGCAGTTGGGGACAGTTAAATTCACCCCTCCACTTT	CASSWGQLNSPLHF
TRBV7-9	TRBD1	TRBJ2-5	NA	TGTGCCAGCAGCTTAGGGGACAGGGGCCCCCAAGAGACCCAGTACTTC	CASSLGDRGPQETQYF
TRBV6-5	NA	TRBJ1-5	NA	TGTGCCAGCAGTTACGGCGGGGTCGGTCAGCCCCAGCATTTT	CASSYGGVGQPQHF
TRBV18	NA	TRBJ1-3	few	TGTGCCAGCTCCATAGGAGGGGAGACACCCGGAAACACCATATATTTT	CASSIGGETPGNTIYF
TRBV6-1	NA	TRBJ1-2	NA	TGTGCCAGCATGGGAACAGGGTTCGTAAACTATGGCTACACCTTC	CASMGTGFVNYGYTF
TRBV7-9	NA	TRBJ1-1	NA	TGTGCCAGCAGCCAAAGCGGACACCCGGGGAACACTGAAGCTTTCTTT	CASSQSGHPGNTEAFF
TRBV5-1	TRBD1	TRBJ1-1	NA	TGCGCCAGCAGCCTAACCGGACAGGGCTTGAACACTGAAGCTTTCTTT	CASSLTGQGLNTEAFF
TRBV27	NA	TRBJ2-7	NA	TGTGCCAGCAGTTTCAAAACTCCGGGACACCTGAGCTCCTACGAGCAGTACTTC	CASSFKTPGHLSSYEQYF
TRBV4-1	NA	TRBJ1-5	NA	TGCGCCAGCAGCCAAGATCCGGTGAATCAGCCCCAGCATTTT	CASSQDPVNQPQHF
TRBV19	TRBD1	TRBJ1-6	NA	TGTGCCAGTAGTCCCCGAGGGACAGGCGGGCGGTTCTCACCCCTCCACTTT	CASSPRGTGGRFSPLHF
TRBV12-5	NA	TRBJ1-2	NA	TGTGCTAGTGGTTGGGGGGGCTCACGTCGCTATGGCTACACCTTC	CASGWGGSRRYGYTF
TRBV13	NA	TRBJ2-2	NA	TGTGCCAGCAGCTTATTATCCGGGGAGCTGTTTTTT	CASSLLSGELFF
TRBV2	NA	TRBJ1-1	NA	TGTGCCAGCAGTGAAATGGGGGGGAGGAACACTGAAGCTTTCTTT	CASSEMGGRNTEAFF